Listed below are T cell receptor beta chains from one sample, sequenced in a study of T cell changes during pregnancy in multiple sclerosis. TCRdb's copy holds only in-frame clones and misses some; the assay was immunoSEQ multiplex PCR. The sample yields fewer than 70,000 clones, 85% to 95% seen once. This specimen was CD8+ T cells from peripheral blood mononuclear cells, taken in the third trimester of pregnancy. Receptors originate from a female donor in good health, enrolled as a control in a pregnancy study. Each CDR3 is given with its conserved first and last residue. The D gene is left open where the match is weak.

j_call v_call cdr3_length d_call cdr3_aa cdr3_nt
TRBJ1-2 TRBV19 12 NA CASITGNYGYTF TGTGCCAGTATCACAGGGAACTATGGCTACACCTTC
TRBJ2-2 TRBV27 17 NA CASSEMGGGGYTGELFF TGTGCCAGCAGTGAGATGGGCGGGGGCGGGTACACCGGGGAGCTGTTTTTT
TRBJ2-3 TRBV11-2 17 TRBD2 CASSLDVGLAFADTQYF TGTGCCAGCAGCTTAGATGTGGGACTAGCTTTCGCAGATACGCAGTATTTT
TRBJ1-1 TRBV5-1 14 TRBD1 CASSLDRGETEAFF TGCGCCAGCAGCCTGGACAGGGGCGAAACTGAAGCTTTCTTT
TRBJ2-3 TRBV2 14 NA CASSSPETLDTQYF TGTGCCAGCAGTTCTCCAGAAACGTTAGATACGCAGTATTTT
TRBJ2-3 TRBV6-5 16 TRBD1 CASSYSRTGGTDTQYF TGTGCCAGCAGTTACTCGAGGACAGGAGGCACAGATACGCAGTATTTT
TRBJ1-4 TRBV11-2 14 TRBD1 CASSARDREEKLFF TGTGCCAGCAGCGCCCGGGACAGGGAGGAAAAACTGTTTTTT
TRBJ2-1 TRBV27 12 TRBD1 CATQDRNNEQFF TGTGCCACCCAGGACAGGAACAATGAGCAGTTCTTC
TRBJ1-1 TRBV6-5 13 NA CASSYTPDTEAFF TGTGCCAGCAGTTACACCCCGGACACTGAAGCTTTCTTT
TRBJ1-2 TRBV4-3 19 NA CASSQERLARLEANYGYTF TGCGCCAGCAGCCAAGAGAGATTAGCCCGGTTAGAAGCTAACTATGGCTACACCTTC
TRBJ2-7 TRBV9 15 TRBD1 CASSVAGQGVDEQYF TGTGCCAGCAGCGTAGCTGGGCAGGGGGTCGACGAGCAGTACTTC
TRBJ2-3 TRBV9 16 NA CASSQQGFSRTDTQYF TGTGCCAGCAGTCAACAGGGTTTCAGCCGCACAGATACGCAGTATTTT
TRBJ1-2 TRBV11-2 13 NA CASRIQGDYGYTF TGTGCCAGCAGGATCCAGGGTGACTATGGCTACACCTTC
TRBJ2-6 TRBV6-4 15 NA CASSSGESGANVLTF TGTGCCAGCAGTTCAGGGGAGTCTGGGGCCAACGTCCTGACTTTC
TRBJ1-1 TRBV2 13 NA CASSDGGTTEAFF TGTGCCAGCAGTGACGGGGGAACCACTGAAGCTTTCTTT
TRBJ2-3 TRBV19 13 NA CASSTQSSDTQYF TGTGCCAGTAGTACACAAAGTTCTGATACGCAGTATTTT
TRBJ1-1 TRBV6-6 15 NA CASSYEIVMNTEAFF TGTGCCAGCAGTTATGAGATTGTCATGAACACTGAAGCTTTCTTT
TRBJ2-7 TRBV27 15 TRBD2 CASSLLAGGSYEQYF TGTGCCAGCAGTTTACTTGCGGGGGGGTCCTACGAGCAGTACTTC